This TCR beta chain stems from a study of post-analysis software for immune sequencing data. Study results and limitations: The study found TRBV5-6, TRBV5-1 and TRBV20-1 among four to six TRBV segments more frequent in patients than controls.

The CDR3 covers 12 residues. The V gene lost 4 bases and the J gene lost 7 bases, with 11 bases spanning the gap. Per germline, CDR1 SQVTM and CDR2 ANQGSEA. This clonotype appeared a few times. Its cognate antigen is unknown. Tagging with unique molecular identifiers was a feature of the TCR beta cDNA libraries. TCRdb analysed the PCR reads with MiXCR anew, one entry per CDR3 protein. The data hold about 770,000 distinct CDR3 sequences, with around 42% observed a single time. The receptor comes from a girl between 10 and 17 years old with multiple sclerosis. The rearrangement links TRBV29-1 to TRBJ2-1; the D call may be TRBD1 or TRBD2 (5 bases each). Sequenced material: blood. DNA for the CDR3: TGCAGCGTTGGGGGACGGTGGAATGAGCAGTTCTTC. Translating gives CSVGGRWNEQFF.